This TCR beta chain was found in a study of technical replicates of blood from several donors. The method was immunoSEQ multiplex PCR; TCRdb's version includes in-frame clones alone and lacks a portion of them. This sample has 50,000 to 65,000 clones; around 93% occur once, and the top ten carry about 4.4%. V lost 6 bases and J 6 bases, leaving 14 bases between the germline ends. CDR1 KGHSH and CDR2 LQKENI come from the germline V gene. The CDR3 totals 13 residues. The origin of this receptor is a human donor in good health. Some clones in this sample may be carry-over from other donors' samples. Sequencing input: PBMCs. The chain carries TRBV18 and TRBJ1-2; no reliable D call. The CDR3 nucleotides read TGTGCCAGCTCCCATGAGGTCGGAGATGGCTACACCTTC. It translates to CASSHEVGDGYTF.